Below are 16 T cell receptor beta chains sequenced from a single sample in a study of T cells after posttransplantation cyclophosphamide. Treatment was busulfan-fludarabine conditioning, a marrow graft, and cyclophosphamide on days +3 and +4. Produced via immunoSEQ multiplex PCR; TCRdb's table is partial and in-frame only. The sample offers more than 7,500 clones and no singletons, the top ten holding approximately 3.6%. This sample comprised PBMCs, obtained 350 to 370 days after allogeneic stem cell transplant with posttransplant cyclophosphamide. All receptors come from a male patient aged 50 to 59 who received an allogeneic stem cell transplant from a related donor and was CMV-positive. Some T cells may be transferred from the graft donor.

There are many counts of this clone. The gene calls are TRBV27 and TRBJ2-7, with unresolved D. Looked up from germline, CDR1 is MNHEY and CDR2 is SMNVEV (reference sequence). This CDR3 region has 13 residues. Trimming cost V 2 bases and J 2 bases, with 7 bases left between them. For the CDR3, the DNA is TGTGCCAGCAGTTTAGTTCCCGCCTACGAGCAGTACTTC. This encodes CASSLVPAYEQYF.

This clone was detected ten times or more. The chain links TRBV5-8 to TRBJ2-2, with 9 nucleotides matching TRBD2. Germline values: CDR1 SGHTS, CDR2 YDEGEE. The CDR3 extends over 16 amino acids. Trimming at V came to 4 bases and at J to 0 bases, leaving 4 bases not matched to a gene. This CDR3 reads CASSPGLAPNTGELFF. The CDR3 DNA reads TGTGCCAGCAGCCCGGGACTAGCCCCGAACACCGGGGAGCTGTTTTTT.

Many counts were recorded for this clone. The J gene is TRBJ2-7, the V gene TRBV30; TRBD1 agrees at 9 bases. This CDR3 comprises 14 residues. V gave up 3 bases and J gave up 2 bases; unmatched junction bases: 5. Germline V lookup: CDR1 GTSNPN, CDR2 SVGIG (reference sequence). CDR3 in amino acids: CAWRVGQGAYEQYF. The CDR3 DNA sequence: TGTGCCTGGAGGGTGGGACAGGGTGCCTACGAGCAGTACTTC.

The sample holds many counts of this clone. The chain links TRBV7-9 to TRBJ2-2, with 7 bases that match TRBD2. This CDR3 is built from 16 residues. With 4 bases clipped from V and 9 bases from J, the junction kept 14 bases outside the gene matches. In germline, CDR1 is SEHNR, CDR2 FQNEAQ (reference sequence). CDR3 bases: TGTGCCAGCAGCTCATTTGCCCCCGGGAGGAGCCGGGAGCTGTTTTTT. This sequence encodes CASSSFAPGRSRELFF.

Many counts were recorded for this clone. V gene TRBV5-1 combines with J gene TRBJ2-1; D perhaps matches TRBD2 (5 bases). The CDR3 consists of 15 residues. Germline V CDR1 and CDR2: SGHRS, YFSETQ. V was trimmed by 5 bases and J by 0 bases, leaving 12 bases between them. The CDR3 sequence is CASSRGQSSYNEQFF. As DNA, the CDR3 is TGCGCCAGCAGTCGGGGTCAGTCCTCCTACAATGAGCAGTTCTTC.

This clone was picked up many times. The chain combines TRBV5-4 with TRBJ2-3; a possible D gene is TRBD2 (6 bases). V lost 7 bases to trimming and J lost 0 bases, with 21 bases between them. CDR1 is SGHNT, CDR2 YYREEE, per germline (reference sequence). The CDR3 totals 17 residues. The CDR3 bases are TGTGCCAGCGGAAGAGGAGGGGTTGGGGCTAGCACAGATACGCAGTATTTT. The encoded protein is CASGRGGVGASTDTQYF.

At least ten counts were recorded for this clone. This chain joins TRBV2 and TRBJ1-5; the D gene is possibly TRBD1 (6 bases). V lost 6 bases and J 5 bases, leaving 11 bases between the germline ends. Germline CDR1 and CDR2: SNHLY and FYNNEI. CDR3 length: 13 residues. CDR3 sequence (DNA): TGTGCCAGCAGCAACAGGGTTCATCAGCCCCAGCATTTT. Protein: CASSNRVHQPQHF.

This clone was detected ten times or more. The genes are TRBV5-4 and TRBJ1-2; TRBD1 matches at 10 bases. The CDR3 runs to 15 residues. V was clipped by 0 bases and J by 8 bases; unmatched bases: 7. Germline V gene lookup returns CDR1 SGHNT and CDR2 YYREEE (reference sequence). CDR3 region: CASSLGDRGVLGYTF. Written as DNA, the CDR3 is TGTGCCAGCAGCTTGGGGGACAGGGGAGTATTGGGCTACACCTTC.

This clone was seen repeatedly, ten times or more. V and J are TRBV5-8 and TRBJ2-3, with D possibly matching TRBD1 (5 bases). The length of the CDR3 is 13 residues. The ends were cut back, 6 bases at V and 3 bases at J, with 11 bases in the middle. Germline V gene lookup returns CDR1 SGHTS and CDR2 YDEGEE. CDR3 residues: CASTRGLTDTQYF. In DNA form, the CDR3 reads TGTGCCAGCACTAGGGGTTTGACAGATACGCAGTATTTT.

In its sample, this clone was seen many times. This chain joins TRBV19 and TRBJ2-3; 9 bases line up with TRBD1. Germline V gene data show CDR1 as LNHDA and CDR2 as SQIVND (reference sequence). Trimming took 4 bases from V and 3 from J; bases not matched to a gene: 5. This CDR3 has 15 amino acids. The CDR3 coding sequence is TGTGCCAGTAGTAGAGTGACAGGGGGGACAGATACGCAGTATTTT. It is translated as CASSRVTGGTDTQYF. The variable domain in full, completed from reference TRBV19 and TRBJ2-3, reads DGGITQSPKYLFRKEGQNVTLSCEQNLNHDAMYWYRQDPGQGLRLIYYSQIVNDFQKGDIAEGYSVSREKKESFPLTVTSAQKNPTAFYLCASSRVTGGTDTQYFGPGTRLTVL.

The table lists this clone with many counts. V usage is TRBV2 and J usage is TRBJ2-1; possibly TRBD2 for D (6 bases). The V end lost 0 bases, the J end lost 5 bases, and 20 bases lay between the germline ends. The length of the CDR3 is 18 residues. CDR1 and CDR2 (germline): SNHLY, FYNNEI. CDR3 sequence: CASSEAVGGTGDHNEQFF. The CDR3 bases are TGTGCCAGCAGTGAAGCGGTAGGCGGGACGGGAGACCACAATGAGCAGTTCTTC.

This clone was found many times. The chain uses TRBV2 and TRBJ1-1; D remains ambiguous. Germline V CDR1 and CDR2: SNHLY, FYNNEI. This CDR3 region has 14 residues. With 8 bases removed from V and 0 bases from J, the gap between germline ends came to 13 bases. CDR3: CASPSGLLNTEAFF. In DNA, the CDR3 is TGTGCCAGCCCTTCAGGACTACTGAACACTGAAGCTTTCTTT.

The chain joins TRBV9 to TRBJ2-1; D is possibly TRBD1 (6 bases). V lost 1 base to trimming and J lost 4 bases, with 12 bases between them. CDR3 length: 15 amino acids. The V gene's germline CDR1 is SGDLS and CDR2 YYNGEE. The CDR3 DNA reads TGTGCCAGCAGCGTAAACAGGGAGAGGTACAATGAGCAGTTCTTC. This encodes CASSVNRERYNEQFF.

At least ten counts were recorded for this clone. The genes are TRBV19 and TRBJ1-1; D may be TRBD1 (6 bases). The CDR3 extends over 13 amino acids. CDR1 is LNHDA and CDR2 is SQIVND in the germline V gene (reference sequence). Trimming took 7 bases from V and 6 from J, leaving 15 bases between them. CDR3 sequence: CASTSSDSPEAFF. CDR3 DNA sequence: TGTGCCAGTACCTCCTCGGACAGCCCTGAAGCTTTCTTT.

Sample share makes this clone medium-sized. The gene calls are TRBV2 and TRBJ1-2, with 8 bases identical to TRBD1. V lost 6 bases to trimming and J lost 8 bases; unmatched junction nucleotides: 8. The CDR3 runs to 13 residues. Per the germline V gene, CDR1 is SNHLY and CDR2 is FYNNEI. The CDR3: CASRDGQGQGYTF. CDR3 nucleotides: TGTGCCAGCAGGGACGGACAGGGACAAGGCTACACCTTC.

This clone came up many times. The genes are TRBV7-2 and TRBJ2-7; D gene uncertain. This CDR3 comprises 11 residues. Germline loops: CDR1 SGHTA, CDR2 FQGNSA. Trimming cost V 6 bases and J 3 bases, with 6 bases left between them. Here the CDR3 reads CASSSYYEQYF. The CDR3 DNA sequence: TGTGCCAGCAGTTCTTACTACGAGCAGTACTTC.